This is a list of T cell receptor beta chains from one sample in a study of OX40 agonist ivuxolimab in advanced cancers. Only in-frame clones appear in the TCRdb table, and some are missing; sequencing was by immunoSEQ multiplex PCR. The data contain tens of thousands of clones, about four fifths of them seen just once; the ten biggest clones take up approximately 5.1%. This specimen was CD4+ or CD8+ T cells sorted from blood, taken in a trial of the OX40 agonist ivuxolimab. Receptors originate from an adult with an advanced solid tumor such as melanoma, head and neck, liver or kidney cancer. The CDR3 runs from the conserved cysteine through the conserved F or W. The D gene is left open where the match is weak. Rows give clone size only sometimes, using once, few, many, or a class for an expanded clone.

size: .
V: TRBV27
D: .
J: TRBJ2-2
CDR3: CASSPQTRLNTGELFF
DNA: TGTGCCAGCAGTCCACAGACCCGACTCAACACCGGGGAGCTGTTTTTT

size: medium-sized
V: TRBV25-1
D: .
J: TRBJ1-2
CDR3: CASSEGTGYGYTF
DNA: TGTGCCAGCAGTGAGGGAACAGGCTATGGCTACACCTTC

size: .
V: TRBV4-1
D: TRBD1
J: TRBJ1-5
CDR3: CASSQGRGRFLQPQHF
DNA: TGCGCCAGCAGCCAAGGCAGGGGGCGCTTCCTTCAGCCCCAGCATTTT

size: .
V: TRBV5-1
D: TRBD1
J: TRBJ2-7
CDR3: CASSPQGAGYEQYF
DNA: TGCGCCAGCAGCCCCCAGGGGGCCGGCTACGAGCAGTACTTC

size: .
V: TRBV29-1
D: TRBD1
J: TRBJ1-2
CDR3: CSVTTGQAVNYGYTF
DNA: TGCAGCGTGACTACCGGACAGGCAGTTAACTATGGCTACACCTTC

size: .
V: TRBV6-1
D: .
J: TRBJ1-5
CDR3: CASSRDWGNQPQHF
DNA: TGTGCCAGCAGCCGCGACTGGGGCAATCAGCCCCAGCATTTT

size: .
V: TRBV28
D: .
J: TRBJ2-2
CDR3: CASSSPGANTGELFF
DNA: TGTGCCAGCAGTTCACCGGGGGCGAACACCGGGGAGCTGTTTTTT

size: .
V: TRBV5-6
D: .
J: TRBJ2-1
CDR3: CASSLVVDNEQFF
DNA: TGTGCCAGCAGCTTGGTGGTAGACAATGAGCAGTTCTTC

size: once
V: TRBV6-1
D: TRBD1
J: TRBJ2-3
CDR3: CASSERGGQISTDTQYF
DNA: TGTGCCAGCAGTGAAAGAGGGGGACAGATTAGCACAGATACGCAGTATTTT

size: once
V: TRBV10-1
D: .
J: TRBJ2-1
CDR3: CASSDQRQALYNEQFF
DNA: TGCGCCAGCAGTGATCAACGACAGGCCCTCTACAATGAGCAGTTCTTC

size: .
V: TRBV5-4
D: TRBD2
J: TRBJ2-5
CDR3: CASSYPGLAGLGQETQYF
DNA: TGTGCCAGCAGCTACCCGGGACTAGCGGGACTTGGCCAAGAGACCCAGTACTTC

size: .
V: TRBV28
D: TRBD1
J: TRBJ2-6
CDR3: CASSSGTGGRTGANVLTF
DNA: TGTGCCAGCAGTTCCGGGACAGGGGGCAGGACTGGGGCCAACGTCCTGACTTTC

size: once
V: TRBV9
D: TRBD2
J: TRBJ2-5
CDR3: CASSLRVGREETQYF
DNA: TGTGCCAGCAGCCTACGCGTCGGGAGGGAGGAGACCCAGTACTTC

size: .
V: TRBV6-4
D: .
J: TRBJ2-1
CDR3: CASSTKAENEQFF
DNA: TGTGCCAGCTCGACCAAAGCGGAAAATGAGCAGTTCTTC

size: .
V: TRBV5-6
D: .
J: TRBJ2-5
CDR3: CASSGGAGIAQETQYF
DNA: TGTGCCAGCAGCGGGGGGGCAGGCATCGCTCAAGAGACCCAGTACTTC

size: .
V: TRBV28
D: TRBD1
J: TRBJ2-7
CDR3: CASSDSDRALSYEQYF
DNA: TGTGCCAGCAGTGATTCGGACAGGGCCCTGTCCTACGAGCAGTACTTC

size: .
V: TRBV7-9
D: .
J: TRBJ2-1
CDR3: CASTFGGAGNEQFF
DNA: TGTGCCAGCACCTTCGGGGGCGCAGGGAATGAGCAGTTCTTC

size: .
V: TRBV27
D: .
J: TRBJ1-5
CDR3: CASSLEGTNQPQHF
DNA: TGTGCCAGCAGCCTGGAGGGGACTAATCAGCCCCAGCATTTT

size: .
V: TRBV18
D: .
J: TRBJ1-6
CDR3: CASSNFQGVADSPLHF
DNA: TGTGCCAGCTCAAATTTCCAGGGAGTCGCTGACTCACCCCTCCACTTT

size: .
V: TRBV27
D: .
J: TRBJ2-5
CDR3: CASSFLGEQETQYF
DNA: TGTGCCAGCAGTTTCTTGGGCGAACAAGAGACCCAGTACTTC

size: .
V: TRBV11-2
D: .
J: TRBJ1-2
CDR3: CASSLLTQGTNGYTF
DNA: TGTGCCAGCAGCTTACTTACGCAGGGTACGAATGGCTACACCTTC

size: .
V: TRBV29-1
D: .
J: TRBJ2-1
CDR3: CSAEGENQHNEQFF
DNA: TGCAGCGCGGAGGGGGAGAACCAGCACAATGAGCAGTTCTTC

size: .
V: TRBV7-8
D: TRBD1
J: TRBJ1-1
CDR3: CASLQGAGGTEAFF
DNA: TGTGCCAGCCTGCAGGGGGCCGGGGGCACTGAAGCTTTCTTT

size: .
V: TRBV4-1
D: .
J: TRBJ2-3
CDR3: CASSKPPAYTDTQYF
DNA: TGCGCCAGCAGTAAACCACCGGCCTATACAGATACGCAGTATTTT

size: .
V: TRBV28
D: TRBD1
J: TRBJ2-4
CDR3: CASSEGAKGIQYF
DNA: TGTGCCAGCAGCGAGGGGGCTAAGGGCATTCAGTACTTC

size: .
V: TRBV6-1
D: TRBD1
J: TRBJ2-6
CDR3: CASSEAGGASGANVLTF
DNA: TGTGCCAGCAGTGAGGCAGGGGGCGCTTCTGGGGCCAACGTCCTGACTTTC

size: .
V: TRBV29-1
D: TRBD1
J: TRBJ1-6
CDR3: CSVHKGGTIYNSPLHF
DNA: TGCAGCGTTCATAAAGGGGGCACGATTTATAATTCACCCCTCCACTTT

size: .
V: TRBV18
D: TRBD1
J: TRBJ2-7
CDR3: CASSPDRGGYEQYF
DNA: TGTGCCAGCTCACCGGACAGGGGAGGGTACGAGCAGTACTTC

size: .
V: TRBV10-2
D: .
J: TRBJ1-1
CDR3: CASSEDGSWTEAFF
DNA: TGCGCCAGCAGTGAAGATGGGTCTTGGACTGAAGCTTTCTTT

size: .
V: TRBV5-6
D: .
J: TRBJ1-1
CDR3: CASSLYGGRGTEAFF
DNA: TGTGCCAGCAGCTTGTATGGGGGGCGCGGAACTGAAGCTTTCTTT

size: few
V: TRBV4-1
D: TRBD1
J: TRBJ1-6
CDR3: CASRPPGTAGGSPLHF
DNA: TGCGCCAGCAGACCCCCCGGGACAGCGGGCGGTTCACCCCTCCACTTT

size: .
V: TRBV10-3
D: TRBD1
J: TRBJ1-1
CDR3: CAISELNRGNTEAFF
DNA: TGTGCCATCAGTGAGCTCAACAGGGGGAACACTGAAGCTTTCTTT

size: .
V: TRBV6-5
D: .
J: TRBJ2-3
CDR3: CASSYSSLYTDTQYF
DNA: TGTGCCAGCAGTTACTCGTCCCTATACACAGATACGCAGTATTTT

size: .
V: TRBV14
D: TRBD1
J: TRBJ1-1
CDR3: CASSHTGQGNTEAFF
DNA: TGTGCCAGCAGCCATACGGGACAGGGGAACACTGAAGCTTTCTTT

size: .
V: TRBV11-3
D: TRBD2
J: TRBJ2-7
CDR3: CASSSRGRGYEQYF
DNA: TGTGCCAGCAGCTCTCGCGGGAGAGGCTACGAGCAGTACTTC

size: .
V: TRBV11-3
D: .
J: TRBJ2-2
CDR3: CASSVPQVFSDVNTGELFF
DNA: TGTGCCAGCAGCGTACCCCAGGTTTTCTCAGACGTGAACACCGGGGAGCTGTTTTTT

size: .
V: TRBV11-2
D: .
J: TRBJ2-4
CDR3: CASSLEPQNIQYF
DNA: TGTGCCAGCAGCTTAGAACCTCAAAACATTCAGTACTTC

size: .
V: TRBV4-2
D: .
J: TRBJ2-1
CDR3: CASSQVWGDNEQFF
DNA: TGTGCCAGCAGCCAGGTCTGGGGGGACAATGAGCAGTTCTTC

size: .
V: TRBV9
D: .
J: TRBJ2-1
CDR3: CASSVVGSYDNEQFF
DNA: TGTGCCAGCAGCGTAGTAGGTAGCTATGACAATGAGCAGTTCTTC

size: .
V: TRBV19
D: .
J: TRBJ1-5
CDR3: CASKSGWNQPQHF
DNA: TGTGCCAGTAAATCGGGTTGGAATCAGCCCCAGCATTTT

size: .
V: TRBV5-6
D: .
J: TRBJ2-3
CDR3: CASSLTGAGADTQYF
DNA: TGTGCCAGCAGCTTGACGGGGGCAGGCGCAGATACGCAGTATTTT

size: .
V: TRBV9
D: TRBD2
J: TRBJ2-2
CDR3: CASSVGLAGGSPGELFF
DNA: TGTGCCAGCAGCGTCGGACTAGCGGGAGGATCTCCCGGGGAGCTGTTTTTT

size: .
V: TRBV4-2
D: .
J: TRBJ1-1
CDR3: CASSPGGVVSTEAFF
DNA: TGTGCCAGCAGCCCCGGGGGAGTGGTAAGCACTGAAGCTTTCTTT

size: .
V: TRBV27
D: TRBD1
J: TRBJ1-2
CDR3: CASSLSRTGGGGYTF
DNA: TGTGCCAGCAGTTTATCCCGGACAGGGGGCGGTGGCTACACCTTC

size: .
V: TRBV4-2
D: .
J: TRBJ2-7
CDR3: CASSLHPDSEQYF
DNA: TGTGCCAGCAGCCTTCACCCGGACTCCGAGCAGTACTTC

size: many
V: TRBV6-5
D: TRBD2
J: TRBJ2-1
CDR3: CASSYSTSGHNEQFF
DNA: TGTGCCAGCAGTTACTCGACTAGCGGACACAATGAGCAGTTCTTC

size: once
V: TRBV25-1
D: .
J: TRBJ2-3
CDR3: CASSEWGHGTDTQYF
DNA: TGTGCCAGCAGTGAATGGGGTCATGGCACAGATACGCAGTATTTT

size: .
V: TRBV6-1
D: .
J: TRBJ1-4
CDR3: CASSAQPRRWATNEKLFF
DNA: TGTGCCAGCAGTGCACAACCCAGGAGATGGGCCACTAATGAAAAACTGTTTTTT

size: .
V: TRBV7-9
D: TRBD1
J: TRBJ2-3
CDR3: CASSLGDSRTDTQYF
DNA: TGTGCCAGCAGCTTAGGGGACAGCCGCACAGATACGCAGTATTTT

size: .
V: TRBV28
D: .
J: TRBJ1-1
CDR3: CASSLWVRARAGAEAFF
DNA: TGTGCCAGCAGTTTATGGGTCAGGGCCCGGGCCGGAGCTGAAGCTTTCTTT